One sample yielded the 12 T cell receptor beta chains listed below, sequenced in a study of blood T cell repertoires in COVID-19. The method was immunoSEQ multiplex PCR; TCRdb's version includes in-frame clones alone and lacks a portion of them. The table includes under 350,000 clones, about 86% detected once. The sequencing input was PBMCs or T cells enriched from blood (not recorded which). Receptors originate from a middle-aged woman with acute COVID-19.

DNA for the CDR3: TGTGCCAGCAGTTCAGATCGCACTGAGCAGTTCTTC. This gives the protein CASSSDRTEQFF. The chain couples TRBV5-4 to TRBJ2-1, with D unresolved. The CDR3 covers 12 residues. The germline CDR1 and CDR2 sequences are SGHNT and YYREEE (reference sequence). Trimming removed 5 bases from V and 9 bases from J, with 12 bases in between.

V and J are TRBV2 and TRBJ1-5; 8 positions match TRBD1. Looked up from germline, CDR1 is SNHLY and CDR2 is FYNNEI. V trimming: 8 bases; J trimming: 4 bases; junction bases outside the gene matches: 10. The CDR3 has 15 residues. The DNA of the CDR3 is TGTGCCAGCTCGGTTGGGACAGGTCAAAATCAGCCCCAGCATTTT. Its protein product is CASSVGTGQNQPQHF.

V gene TRBV4-3 combines with J gene TRBJ2-5; 8 bases are shared with TRBD1. This CDR3 contains 16 residues. From germline, CDR1 is LGHNA and CDR2 YSLEER. The trim removed 0 bases at V and 5 bases at J, leaving 8 bases unmatched. CDR3 region: CASSQDSTGGWETQYF. In nucleotides, the CDR3 is TGCGCCAGCAGCCAAGACTCTACAGGGGGTTGGGAGACCCAGTACTTC.

The chain uses TRBV2 and TRBJ2-1; 10 nucleotides line up with TRBD1. The germline CDR1 and CDR2 sequences are SNHLY and FYNNEI. This CDR3 is 15 amino acids long. With 8 bases clipped from V and 6 bases from J, the junction kept 10 bases outside the gene matches. The CDR3 region is CASALTGGGINEQFF. The CDR3 region has the DNA TGTGCCAGCGCACTGACAGGGGGCGGTATCAATGAGCAGTTCTTC.

V is TRBV10-3 and J is TRBJ1-1; tentatively, D is TRBD1 (5 bases). This CDR3 has 17 amino acids. V was cut by 4 bases and J by 1 base, with 19 bases left in between. Germline assignment: CDR1 ENHRY and CDR2 SYGVKD. CDR3: CAISGKQEGYRNTEAFF. CDR3 bases: TGTGCCATCAGTGGGAAACAGGAGGGGTATCGGAACACTGAAGCTTTCTTT.

The chain has TRBV7-9 and TRBJ2-2; D possibly corresponds to TRBD2 (6 bases). V lost 5 bases, J lost 0 bases, and 22 bases lay in between. Germline lookup yields CDR1 SEHNR and CDR2 FQNEAQ (reference sequence). CDR3 length: 19 residues. The CDR3 DNA reads as TGTGCCAGCAGCACCTCCTGGTTTTCTAGCGACTCGAACACCGGGGAGCTGTTTTTT. Its protein is CASSTSWFSSDSNTGELFF.

In its sample, this clone was seen a few times. The J gene is TRBJ1-1, the V gene TRBV27; a weak D match, TRBD1 (6 bases). V was shortened by 5 bases and J by 0 bases, with 13 bases between the two germline ends. This CDR3 spans 15 amino acids. CDR1 is MNHEY and CDR2 is SMNVEV in the germline V gene (reference sequence). The CDR3 region is CASSPLGTLNTEAFF. In DNA form, the CDR3 reads TGTGCCAGCAGTCCCTTGGGGACACTGAACACTGAAGCTTTCTTT.

This clone was found many times. The V and J genes are TRBV6-5 and TRBJ1-3; 11 bases agree with TRBD1. V dropped 4 bases and J dropped 4; count of bases not matched to a gene: 6. Per the germline V gene, CDR1 is MNHEY and CDR2 is SVGAGI. The CDR3 totals 16 residues. As DNA, the CDR3 is TGTGCCAGCAGTTCCGCGGACAGGGGGCACGGAAACACCATATATTTT. Residues: CASSSADRGHGNTIYF.

V gene TRBV29-1 combines with J gene TRBJ2-7, with 8 bases lining up with TRBD2. V lost 4 bases, J lost 0 bases, and 11 bases stayed unmatched. This CDR3 comprises 16 residues. Germline lookup yields CDR1 SQVTM and CDR2 ANQGSEA. This CDR3 is CSVGGLAPLSSYEQYF. CDR3 in DNA: TGCAGCGTTGGAGGACTAGCACCCCTGAGCTCCTACGAGCAGTACTTC.

This clone was found a few times. Within the sample, other DNA sequences also encode this same CDR3. The chain couples TRBV29-1 to TRBJ1-3; no clear D. The germline V gene encodes CDR1 SQVTM and CDR2 ANQGSEA. The length of the CDR3 is 12 residues. Deletions cut 4 bases from V and 0 bases from J, with 4 bases between. The CDR3, as DNA: TGCAGCGTTGCGGGCTCTGGAAACACCATATATTTT. Translation gives CSVAGSGNTIYF.

The CDR3 DNA reads TGCAGCGTGGACAGGGCGAGCTCTGGAAACACCATATATTTT. Translation: CSVDRASSGNTIYF. The chain employs TRBV29-1 and TRBJ1-3; 8 bases fit TRBD1. With 6 bases clipped from V and 0 bases from J, the junction kept 4 bases outside the gene matches. Germline V gene lookup returns CDR1 SQVTM and CDR2 ANQGSEA. This CDR3 spans 14 amino acids.

V gene TRBV19 combines with J gene TRBJ1-2; 9 bases align to TRBD1. This CDR3 region has 14 residues. From germline, CDR1 is LNHDA and CDR2 SQIVND (reference sequence). The V gene end was trimmed by 2 bases and the J gene end by 11 bases; junction bases not matched to a gene: 9. The CDR3 coding sequence is TGTGCCAGTAGTATAACGGGACAGGGCTCGGGATACACCTTC. Protein sequence: CASSITGQGSGYTF.